The clone carrying this T cell receptor beta chain was counted between two and nine times. The antigen is undetermined. The sample comes from a study of cytomegalovirus exposure and HLA in healthy donors. Findings and caveats of the study: Later analysis found that TCR beta chains associated with HLA were more clonally expanded than other, equally common chains. In terms of immune exposure information, only CMV serostatus was available. Further analysis was carried out later, and it showed several of the most significant clusters appearing linked to common viral pathogens. Donors belonging to an Asian-associated ancestry cluster reportedly showed fewer N-insertions in productive TCRs than the approximately 690-donor mean, according to what a later analysis found.

Per the germline V gene, CDR1 is MNHEY and CDR2 is SVGAGI. V lost 6 bases, J lost 2 bases, and 13 bases lay in between. The CDR3 extends over 14 amino acids. PCR used 60 Vbeta primers and 13 Jbeta primers. Libraries were prepared by immunoSEQ multiplex PCR; TCRdb keeps only in-frame clonotypes and omits some of them. This sample has 100,000 to 120,000 clones; 80% occur once, and the top ten carry around 3%. The sample consisted of PBMCs. V usage is TRBV6-5 and J usage is TRBJ1-1; D is perhaps TRBD1 (5 bases). The receptor was derived from a woman aged 55-75 years in good health and CMV-seropositive. CDR3 nucleotide sequence: TGTGCCAGCAGCCTGACAGCTCGCAACACTGAAGCTTTCTTT. Its protein product is CASSLTARNTEAFF.